The 23 T cell receptor beta chains in this list originate from one sample, sequenced in a study of T-cell reconstitution after alpha-beta-depleted transplantation in children. A TCRbeta library incorporating unique molecular identifiers was prepared. TCRdb re-called the PCR reads with MiXCR, one entry per CDR3 protein. Counted here are 700,000 to 950,000 distinct CDR3 sequences, around 15% occurring once; the ten biggest clones make up about 5%. Specimen: PBMCs, mostly from graft donor cells, collected 360 days after TCRalphabeta/CD19-depleted stem cell transplant. The origin of the receptors is a male patient between 5 and 17 years old who had a stem cell transplant for acute lymphoblastic leukemia, so the T cells may come from the graft donor.

The chain combines TRBV12-3 or TRBV12-4 with TRBJ2-5, with 7 bases fitting TRBD1. J lost 7 bases, V lost 1 base, and 6 bases had no gene match. The CDR3 is 14 residues long. The DNA for the CDR3 is TGTGCCAGCAGTTTAGGACAGGGTTTCGCGACCCAGTACTTC. The encoded protein is CASSLGQGFATQYF.

The chain employs TRBV6-5 and TRBJ2-2; the D gene is possibly TRBD2 (6 bases). The CDR3 sequence is 15 residues long. Looked up from germline, CDR1 is MNHEY and CDR2 is SVGAGI. Trimming took 7 bases from V and 2 from J, leaving 14 bases between them. This CDR3 is CASIIKGTNTGELFF. CDR3 bases: TGTGCCAGCATTATCAAGGGGACTAACACCGGGGAGCTGTTTTTT.

This chain links TRBV4-1 with TRBJ2-5, with D unresolved. This CDR3 region has 13 residues. Trimming pared 1 base from V and 5 bases from J, leaving 8 bases between. The V gene's germline CDR1 is MGHRA and CDR2 YSYEKL. CDR3 DNA: TGCGCCAGCAGCCAAGGAAGTCTGGAGACCCAGTACTTC. Translating gives CASSQGSLETQYF.

This clonotype was seen ten or more times. This chain links TRBV20-1 with TRBJ1-2; 7 positions match TRBD1. The germline gives CDR1 DFQATT, CDR2 SNEGSKA (reference sequence). With V trimmed by 3 bases and J by 7 bases, 11 bases remained unmatched. This CDR3 contains 14 residues. The CDR3 protein is CSASDRVFRGGYTF. For the CDR3, the DNA is TGCAGTGCTAGTGACAGGGTGTTTAGGGGTGGCTACACCTTC.

This chain uses TRBV5-1 with TRBJ2-7; 8 positions agree with TRBD1. The V segment lost 1 base and the J segment 3 bases; nucleotides outside the gene matches: 3. Germline V gene sequence: CDR1 SGHRS, CDR2 YFSETQ. The CDR3 runs 14 residues. This chain's CDR3 is CASSLTDRVYEQYF. The CDR3 DNA sequence: TGCGCCAGCAGCTTGACGGACAGGGTCTACGAGCAGTACTTC.

There are a few counts of this clonotype. V usage is TRBV27 and J usage is TRBJ2-5; D might be TRBD1 or TRBD2, each matching 5 bases. V gave up 0 bases and J gave up 3 bases, with 11 bases separating them. There are 15 residues in the CDR3. CDR1 MNHEY and CDR2 SMNVEV come from the germline V gene (reference sequence). The CDR3 region is CASSLSGRQKETQYF. The DNA of the CDR3 is TGTGCCAGCAGTTTATCGGGACGGCAGAAAGAGACCCAGTACTTC.

This clonotype was found a few times. The chain uses TRBV5-1 and TRBJ2-6; D unclear. Trimming removed 1 base at V and 0 bases at J, with 8 bases between. The germline CDR1 and CDR2 sequences are SGHRS and YFSETQ. This CDR3 spans 16 amino acids. The CDR3 reads CASSLWKSSGANVLTF. Written as DNA, the CDR3 is TGCGCCAGCAGCTTGTGGAAGAGCTCTGGGGCCAACGTCCTGACTTTC.

This clonotype appeared many times. CDR3 region: CSARTSRSTDTQYF. CDR3 sequence (DNA): TGCAGTGCTAGAACCAGCCGTAGCACAGATACGCAGTATTTT. This chain connects TRBV20-1 to TRBJ2-3; D call uncertain. V was pared by 2 bases and J by 0 bases, with 9 bases between. The germline gives CDR1 DFQATT, CDR2 SNEGSKA (reference sequence). The CDR3 extends over 14 amino acids.

This clonotype was seen a handful of times. V usage is TRBV9 and J usage is TRBJ2-1; maybe TRBD1 (6 bases). V lost 0 bases and J 4 bases, leaving 17 bases between the germline ends. This CDR3 region has 17 residues. The germline V gene has CDR1 SGDLS and CDR2 YYNGEE. The CDR3 reads CASSVEGWGQAYNEQFF. CDR3 in DNA: TGTGCCAGCAGCGTAGAGGGCTGGGGGCAGGCGTACAATGAGCAGTTCTTC.

There are a few counts of this clonotype. This chain uses TRBV7-3 with TRBJ2-1; TRBD1 aligns across 11 bases. From germline, CDR1 is SGHTA and CDR2 FQGTGA. V shed 5 bases and J 9 bases; nucleotides not matched to a gene: 9. CDR3 length equals 15 residues. CDR3 sequence reads: CASSPEWGTGGEQFF. The DNA of the CDR3 is TGTGCCAGCAGCCCGGAATGGGGGACAGGGGGTGAGCAGTTCTTC. The full variable domain, rest sourced from reference TRBV7-3 and TRBJ2-1, is GAGVSQTPSNKVTEKGKYVELRCDPISGHTALYWYRQSLGQGPEFLIYFQGTGAADDSGLPNDRFFAVRPEGSVSTLKIQRTERGDSAVYLCASSPEWGTGGEQFFGPGTRLTVL.

Ten or more counts support this clonotype. The chain combines TRBV5-1 with TRBJ2-7; D possibly corresponds to TRBD2 (5 bases). From germline, CDR1 is SGHRS and CDR2 YFSETQ. The CDR3 totals 16 residues. Trimming took 0 bases from V and 3 from J, leaving 16 bases between them. Written as DNA, the CDR3 is TGCGCCAGCAGCTTGGCAACACTCACTAGAGTCTACGAGCAGTACTTC. Protein sequence: CASSLATLTRVYEQYF.

This chain uses TRBV7-6 with TRBJ2-5; 10 bases line up with TRBD2. V was clipped by 2 bases and J by 0 bases; unmatched bases: 3. Per the germline V gene, CDR1 is SGHVS and CDR2 is FNYEAQ. CDR3 length: 16 amino acids. CDR3 DNA: TGTGCCAGCAGCTTAAGGACTAGCGGTGACCAAGAGACCCAGTACTTC. Protein product: CASSLRTSGDQETQYF.

The genes are TRBV28 and TRBJ2-5; D remains unclear. Per the germline V gene, CDR1 is MDHEN and CDR2 is SYDVKM. CDR3 length: 15 amino acids. V was cut by 3 bases and J by 3 bases, with 14 bases left in between. The CDR3 nucleotides read TGTGCCAGCAGTTTTAGTCCCTACTCGAAAGAGACCCAGTACTTC. Its translation is CASSFSPYSKETQYF.

This clonotype showed up many times. V usage is TRBV29-1 and J usage is TRBJ2-7; 7 bases match TRBD1. CDR3 length equals 13 residues. V lost 2 bases, J lost 0 bases, and 1 base stayed unmatched. Germline V gives CDR1 SQVTM, CDR2 ANQGSEA. CDR3 protein: CSVERDSSYEQYF. The CDR3 DNA sequence: TGCAGCGTTGAAAGGGACAGCTCCTACGAGCAGTACTTC.

The chain joins TRBV15 to TRBJ2-2; D remains ambiguous. V dropped 6 bases and J dropped 4 bases, with 15 bases sitting between them. Germline CDR1 and CDR2: LNHNV and YYDKDF (reference sequence). The CDR3 spans 15 residues. CDR3: CATSDPTSVTGELFF. The DNA for the CDR3 is TGTGCCACCAGTGATCCTACATCCGTCACCGGGGAGCTGTTTTTT.

J is TRBJ2-3 and V is TRBV29-1; D might be TRBD1 (5 bases). This CDR3 has 13 residues. CDR1 SQVTM and CDR2 ANQGSEA come from the germline V gene. The CDR3 reads CRAQGLFTDTQYF. The CDR3 DNA follows: TGCAGGGCGCAGGGTCTCTTCACAGATACGCAGTATTTT.

This clonotype showed up many times. The V call is TRBV12-3 or TRBV12-4, the J call TRBJ1-4; possible D gene TRBD1, 5 bases. The CDR3 contains 15 residues. The V and J ends lost 6 bases and 8 bases respectively, with 19 bases between them. The CDR3 DNA follows: TGTGCCAGCAGAGGAGGGGCCCTCAACTCCGAAAAACTGTTTTTT. It codes for CASRGGALNSEKLFF.

The chain uses TRBV20-1 and TRBJ2-1; no clear D. Trimming stripped 6 bases from V and 5 bases from J, with 17 bases between. Germline lookup yields CDR1 DFQATT and CDR2 SNEGSKA (reference sequence). CDR3 length: 14 amino acids. The chain's CDR3 is CSAHPRVSHNEQFF. CDR3 DNA: TGCAGTGCCCATCCTAGGGTTTCCCACAATGAGCAGTTCTTC.

V is TRBV5-1 and J is TRBJ1-6; D perhaps matches TRBD1 (5 bases). The CDR3 has 16 residues. Germline lookup yields CDR1 SGHRS and CDR2 YFSETQ. Trimming left V 0 bases short and J 7 bases short, with 14 bases between. CDR3 loop: CASSLGLVRGNSPLHF. In nucleotides, the CDR3 is TGCGCCAGCAGCTTGGGACTCGTGCGGGGGAATTCACCCCTCCACTTT.

The chain uses TRBV7-3 and TRBJ2-3, with a possible D match to TRBD2 (5 bases). The germline V gene has CDR1 SGHTA and CDR2 FQGTGA. V was shortened by 5 bases and J by 2 bases, with 14 bases between the two germline ends. CDR3 length equals 15 residues. The CDR3 loop is CASSPSSGPTDTQYF. The CDR3 DNA sequence: TGTGCCAGCAGCCCCAGCAGCGGCCCCACAGATACGCAGTATTTT.

The CDR3, as DNA: TGTGCCAGCAGCCCTGGACAGGGGGAAGGCGGGGAGCTGTTTTTT. Translating it yields CASSPGQGEGGELFF. This chain joins TRBV12-3 or TRBV12-4 and TRBJ2-2, with 10 bases fitting TRBD1. After removal of 6 bases from V and 7 bases from J, the junction contained 8 bases not matched to a gene. This CDR3 region has 15 residues.

There are many counts of this clonotype. CDR3 loop: CASSLTNPLADKNIQYF. Written as DNA, the CDR3 is TGTGCCAGCAGTTTAACAAACCCTCTAGCGGACAAAAACATTCAGTACTTC. V is TRBV12-3 or TRBV12-4 and J is TRBJ2-4; 7 bases align to TRBD2. The CDR3 has 17 amino acids. Germline trimming cut 2 bases from V and 3 bases from J; bases unmatched to any gene: 10.

The chain carries TRBV5-1 and TRBJ1-1, with a weak D call TRBD1 (6 bases). The CDR3 loop spans 14 amino acids. V dropped 0 bases and J dropped 3 bases, with 9 bases sitting between them. From germline, CDR1 is SGHRS and CDR2 YFSETQ. Written as DNA, the CDR3 is TGCGCCAGCAGCTTGGCCAGGGGTGACACTGAAGCTTTCTTT. Protein: CASSLARGDTEAFF. Looking up the rest from reference TRBV5-1 and TRBJ1-1 gives the full variable domain: KAGVTQTPRYLIKTRGQQVTLSCSPISGHRSVSWYQQTPGQGLQFLFEYFSETQRNKGNFPGRFSGRQFSNSRSEMNVSTLELGDSALYLCASSLARGDTEAFFGQGTRLTVV.